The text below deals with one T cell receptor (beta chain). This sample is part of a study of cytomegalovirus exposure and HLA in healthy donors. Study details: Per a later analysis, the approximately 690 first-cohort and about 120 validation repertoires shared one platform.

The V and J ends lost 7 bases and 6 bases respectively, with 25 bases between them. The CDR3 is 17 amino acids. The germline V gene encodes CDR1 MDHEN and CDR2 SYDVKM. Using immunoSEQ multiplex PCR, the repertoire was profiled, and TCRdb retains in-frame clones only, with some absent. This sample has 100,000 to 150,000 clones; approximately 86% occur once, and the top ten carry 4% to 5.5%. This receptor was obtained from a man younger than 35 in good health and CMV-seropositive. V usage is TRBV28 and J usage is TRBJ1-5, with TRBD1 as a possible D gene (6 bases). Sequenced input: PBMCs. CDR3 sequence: CASTSSSGGRAGQPQHF. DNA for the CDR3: TGTGCCAGCACTTCTTCCTCGGGGGGCAGGGCGGGTCAGCCCCAGCATTTT.